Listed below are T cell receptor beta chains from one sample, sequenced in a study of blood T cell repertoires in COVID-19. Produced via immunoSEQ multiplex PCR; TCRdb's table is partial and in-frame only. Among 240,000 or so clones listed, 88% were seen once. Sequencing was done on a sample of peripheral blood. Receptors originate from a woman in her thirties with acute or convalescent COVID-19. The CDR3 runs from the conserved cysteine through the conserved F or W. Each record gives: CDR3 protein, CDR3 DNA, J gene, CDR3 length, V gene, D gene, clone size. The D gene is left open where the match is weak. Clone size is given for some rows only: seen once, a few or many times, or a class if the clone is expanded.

CDR3aa: CASSNTGVYNEQFF; CDR3nt: TGTGCCAGCTCAAACACGGGGGTCTACAATGAGCAGTTCTTC; j_gene: TRBJ2-1; len: 14; v_gene: TRBV18; d_gene: .; abundance: .
CDR3aa: CASSPTSGPTDTQYF; CDR3nt: TGTGCCAGCAGTCCAACTAGCGGCCCCACAGATACGCAGTATTTT; j_gene: TRBJ2-3; len: 15; v_gene: TRBV7-9; d_gene: TRBD2; abundance: .
CDR3aa: CAWSPIKIYSGSHDSYEQYF; CDR3nt: TGTGCCTGGAGTCCTATCAAGATTTATAGCGGGAGCCATGATTCCTACGAGCAGTACTTC; j_gene: TRBJ2-7; len: 20; v_gene: TRBV30; d_gene: TRBD2; abundance: .
CDR3aa: CASGPFSGGYNEQFF; CDR3nt: TGTGCCAGCGGCCCCTTCTCGGGAGGGTACAATGAGCAGTTCTTC; j_gene: TRBJ2-1; len: 15; v_gene: TRBV14; d_gene: TRBD2; abundance: .
CDR3aa: CASSLAPSGSYEQYF; CDR3nt: TGTGCCAGCAGCTTGGCTCCTAGCGGCTCCTACGAGCAGTACTTC; j_gene: TRBJ2-7; len: 15; v_gene: TRBV5-6; d_gene: TRBD2; abundance: once
CDR3aa: CASSSLAGVRTDTQYF; CDR3nt: TGTGCCAGCAGCTCGCTAGCGGGAGTTCGAACAGATACGCAGTATTTT; j_gene: TRBJ2-3; len: 16; v_gene: TRBV7-2; d_gene: TRBD2; abundance: .
CDR3aa: CASSVGYRTNYGYTF; CDR3nt: TGTGCCAGCAGCGTAGGATACAGAACGAACTATGGCTACACCTTC; j_gene: TRBJ1-2; len: 15; v_gene: TRBV9; d_gene: .; abundance: .
CDR3aa: CASSLAMDSPLHF; CDR3nt: TGTGCCAGCAGTTTGGCCATGGATTCACCCCTCCACTTT; j_gene: TRBJ1-6; len: 13; v_gene: TRBV12-3/TRBV12-4; d_gene: .; abundance: .
CDR3aa: CASSEGLAGVYEQYF; CDR3nt: TGTGCCAGCAGTGAAGGACTAGCGGGAGTTTACGAGCAGTACTTC; j_gene: TRBJ2-7; len: 15; v_gene: TRBV6-1; d_gene: TRBD2; abundance: few
CDR3aa: CSGRDTDYEQYF; CDR3nt: TGCAGCGGCCGGGACACCGACTACGAGCAGTACTTC; j_gene: TRBJ2-7; len: 12; v_gene: TRBV29-1; d_gene: .; abundance: .
CDR3aa: CASSISFSETQYF; CDR3nt: TGTGCCAGTAGTATAAGTTTTAGTGAGACCCAGTACTTC; j_gene: TRBJ2-5; len: 13; v_gene: TRBV19; d_gene: .; abundance: .
CDR3aa: CASSLLGGGASTTDTQYF; CDR3nt: TGTGCCAGCTCACTACTCGGTGGGGGGGCTTCAACCACAGATACGCAGTATTTT; j_gene: TRBJ2-3; len: 18; v_gene: TRBV18; d_gene: .; abundance: .
CDR3aa: CSARSTSGRGTDTQYF; CDR3nt: TGCAGCGCCCGATCGACTAGCGGGAGAGGAACAGATACGCAGTATTTT; j_gene: TRBJ2-3; len: 16; v_gene: TRBV29-1; d_gene: TRBD2; abundance: .
CDR3aa: CATSETTSGRTDTQYF; CDR3nt: TGTGCCACCAGTGAGACCACTAGCGGGAGAACAGATACGCAGTATTTT; j_gene: TRBJ2-3; len: 16; v_gene: TRBV24-1; d_gene: TRBD2; abundance: once
CDR3aa: CASSSGLAVNTGELFF; CDR3nt: TGTGCCAGCAGCTCCGGACTAGCTGTGAACACCGGGGAGCTGTTTTTT; j_gene: TRBJ2-2; len: 16; v_gene: TRBV7-2; d_gene: TRBD2; abundance: .
CDR3aa: CASSVEPSGRASNTQYF; CDR3nt: TGTGCCAGCAGCGTAGAACCGTCCGGGAGGGCCTCAAATACGCAGTATTTT; j_gene: TRBJ2-3; len: 17; v_gene: TRBV9; d_gene: TRBD2; abundance: once
CDR3aa: CATQPGGKSTGELFF; CDR3nt: TGTGCCACCCAGCCGGGAGGGAAGTCGACCGGGGAGCTGTTTTTT; j_gene: TRBJ2-2; len: 15; v_gene: TRBV19; d_gene: TRBD2; abundance: once
CDR3aa: CASSLTSGPNGETQYF; CDR3nt: TGTGCCAGCAGCTTAACTAGCGGGCCTAACGGAGAGACCCAGTACTTC; j_gene: TRBJ2-5; len: 16; v_gene: TRBV7-9; d_gene: TRBD2; abundance: .
CDR3aa: CASSLVAGFYEQYF; CDR3nt: TGTGCCAGCAGCTTAGTTGCAGGGTTCTACGAGCAGTACTTC; j_gene: TRBJ2-7; len: 14; v_gene: TRBV7-9; d_gene: .; abundance: once
CDR3aa: CASSRRTDQETQYF; CDR3nt: TGTGCCAGCTCACGACGGACAGACCAAGAGACCCAGTACTTC; j_gene: TRBJ2-5; len: 14; v_gene: TRBV18; d_gene: .; abundance: .
CDR3aa: CASSQGGVAGRTGELFF; CDR3nt: TGTGCCAGCAGCCAAGGGGGAGTAGCGGGGCGCACCGGGGAGCTGTTTTTT; j_gene: TRBJ2-2; len: 17; v_gene: TRBV3-1/TRBV3-2; d_gene: TRBD2; abundance: .
CDR3aa: CASSLVAGEQYF; CDR3nt: TGTGCCAGCAGCTTAGTTGCGGGGGAGCAGTACTTC; j_gene: TRBJ2-7; len: 12; v_gene: TRBV7-9; d_gene: .; abundance: .
CDR3aa: CATSRGQGYGYTF; CDR3nt: TGTGCCACCAGCAGGGGACAGGGGTATGGCTACACCTTC; j_gene: TRBJ1-2; len: 13; v_gene: TRBV15; d_gene: TRBD1; abundance: .
CDR3aa: CASSATPGGIYGYTF; CDR3nt: TGTGCCAGCAGCGCAACCCCAGGGGGAATCTATGGCTACACCTTC; j_gene: TRBJ1-2; len: 15; v_gene: TRBV6-5; d_gene: TRBD1; abundance: .
CDR3aa: CATSREGGKNIQYF; CDR3nt: TGTGCCACCAGCAGAGAAGGGGGCAAAAACATTCAGTACTTC; j_gene: TRBJ2-4; len: 14; v_gene: TRBV15; d_gene: .; abundance: many
CDR3aa: CASSLSSNEQYF; CDR3nt: TGTGCCAGCAGTTTATCCAGTAACGAGCAGTACTTC; j_gene: TRBJ2-7; len: 12; v_gene: TRBV28; d_gene: .; abundance: .
CDR3aa: CASSGGLAAYEQYF; CDR3nt: TGTGCCAGCAGCGGGGGACTAGCGGCCTACGAGCAGTACTTC; j_gene: TRBJ2-7; len: 14; v_gene: TRBV5-6; d_gene: TRBD2; abundance: .
CDR3aa: CASSLRRTDSNQPQHF; CDR3nt: TGTGCCAGCAGCTTAAGAAGGACTGATAGCAATCAGCCCCAGCATTTT; j_gene: TRBJ1-5; len: 16; v_gene: TRBV6-2/TRBV6-3; d_gene: .; abundance: few
CDR3aa: CASSPGGLYEQYF; CDR3nt: TGTGCCAGCAGCCCAGGGGGTTTGTACGAGCAGTACTTC; j_gene: TRBJ2-7; len: 13; v_gene: TRBV11-3; d_gene: TRBD1; abundance: .
CDR3aa: CASRMVGGNTGELFF; CDR3nt: TGTGCCAGCAGGATGGTCGGAGGAAACACCGGGGAGCTGTTTTTT; j_gene: TRBJ2-2; len: 15; v_gene: TRBV7-2; d_gene: .; abundance: .
CDR3aa: CASSFYRGSSEKLFF; CDR3nt: TGTGCCAGCAGTTTCTACAGGGGCAGCAGTGAAAAACTGTTTTTT; j_gene: TRBJ1-4; len: 15; v_gene: TRBV6-2/TRBV6-3; d_gene: TRBD1; abundance: once
CDR3aa: CASRSGTARSSQPQHF; CDR3nt: TGTGCCAGCAGATCGGGGACAGCAAGGTCGAGTCAGCCCCAGCATTTT; j_gene: TRBJ1-5; len: 16; v_gene: TRBV2; d_gene: TRBD1; abundance: .
CDR3aa: CASSPRELYHEQYF; CDR3nt: TGTGCCAGCAGCCCCAGGGAACTCTACCACGAGCAGTACTTC; j_gene: TRBJ2-7; len: 14; v_gene: TRBV13; d_gene: .; abundance: .
CDR3aa: CASSPVGGFEAFF; CDR3nt: TGTGCCAGCAGCCCCGTCGGGGGTTTTGAAGCTTTCTTT; j_gene: TRBJ1-1; len: 13; v_gene: TRBV9; d_gene: .; abundance: .
CDR3aa: CASSFPSHEQYF; CDR3nt: TGTGCCAGCAGCTTCCCGTCCCACGAGCAGTACTTC; j_gene: TRBJ2-7; len: 12; v_gene: TRBV7-2; d_gene: .; abundance: once
CDR3aa: CASRGTSYEQYF; CDR3nt: TGTGCCAGCCGAGGGACTTCCTACGAGCAGTACTTC; j_gene: TRBJ2-7; len: 12; v_gene: TRBV28; d_gene: .; abundance: .
CDR3aa: CASSLALAGASEQYF; CDR3nt: TGTGCCAGCAGCTTAGCACTAGCGGGAGCCTCTGAGCAGTACTTC; j_gene: TRBJ2-7; len: 15; v_gene: TRBV7-2; d_gene: TRBD2; abundance: .
CDR3aa: CASSQEVPRTANYGYTF; CDR3nt: TGTGCCAGCAGCCAAGAGGTCCCGAGGACAGCTAACTATGGCTACACCTTC; j_gene: TRBJ1-2; len: 17; v_gene: TRBV3-1/TRBV3-2; d_gene: .; abundance: .
CDR3aa: CASSGQGIETQYF; CDR3nt: TGTGCCAGCAGTGGACAGGGGATTGAGACCCAGTACTTC; j_gene: TRBJ2-5; len: 13; v_gene: TRBV2; d_gene: TRBD1; abundance: .
CDR3aa: CASSVLLQETQYF; CDR3nt: TGTGCCAGCAGCGTACTTCTCCAAGAGACCCAGTACTTC; j_gene: TRBJ2-5; len: 13; v_gene: TRBV2; d_gene: .; abundance: once
CDR3aa: CASTGTSGSYEQFF; CDR3nt: TGTGCCAGTACTGGGACTAGCGGGAGTTATGAGCAGTTCTTC; j_gene: TRBJ2-1; len: 14; v_gene: TRBV19; d_gene: TRBD2; abundance: .
CDR3aa: CSVGGQSNQPQHF; CDR3nt: TGCAGCGTTGGGGGACAGTCTAATCAGCCCCAGCATTTT; j_gene: TRBJ1-5; len: 13; v_gene: TRBV29-1; d_gene: TRBD1; abundance: .
CDR3aa: CASSSGLAGGIDIQYF; CDR3nt: TGTGCCAGCAGTTCCGGACTAGCGGGAGGGATCGACATTCAGTACTTC; j_gene: TRBJ2-4; len: 16; v_gene: TRBV6-2/TRBV6-3; d_gene: TRBD2; abundance: .